This T cell receptor beta chain derives from a study of shared clonotypes between healthy human individuals. The CDR3 length is 17 residues. V was trimmed by 0 bases and J by 3 bases, leaving 17 bases between them. Germline loops: CDR1 LGHNA, CDR2 YSLEER. The authors split each subset's genomic DNA evenly across several immunoSEQ plates. TCRdb keeps only in-frame clones here, not all; method: immunoSEQ multiplex PCR. The sample holds roughly 2.1 million clones, around 93% seen once. Terminally differentiated effector memory CD45RA+ cells were left out of the naive CD8 fraction, which was CD45RO-negative and positively selected for CCR7. This clone is a singleton in its sample.

Material: naive CD8+ T cells from PBMCs. The V call is TRBV4-3, the J call TRBJ2-5, with D perhaps matching TRBD1 or TRBD2 (5 bases each). The clonotype comes from a young man in good health. Some clones in this sample may be carry-over from other donors' samples. The CDR3 here is CASSQDGGPRDEETQYF. The CDR3 DNA sequence: TGCGCCAGCAGCCAAGATGGGGGTCCAAGGGACGAAGAGACCCAGTACTTC.